This paragraph reports one TCR beta chain. Its cognate antigen is unknown. The data were obtained in a study of graft-versus-host responses after intestinal transplantation. About the study: Grafts were multivisceral, liver-intestinal, or isolated intestinal. Anti-thymocyte globulin served as induction for all recipients, who then took tacrolimus and steroids for approximately three years. General study results and limits: High graft-versus-host to host-versus-graft clonal ratios were seen in allografts of patients with graft-donor T cell macrochimerism. Circulating GvH clones peaking coincided with falling HvG clones soon after transplant.

Only in-frame clones appear in the TCRdb table, and some are missing; sequencing was by immunoSEQ multiplex PCR. The sample contains about 90,000 clones, about four fifths of which appear only once. The material was unstimulated CD4+ T cells sorted from spleen or lymph node cells, obtained before intestinal transplant. This TCR derives from a human donor who received an intestinal transplant.

This CDR3 reads CSVLMRGASYEQYF. The CDR3 DNA reads as TGCAGCGTACTGATGCGGGGGGCTAGCTACGAGCAGTACTTC. The genes are TRBV29-1 and TRBJ2-7; 8 positions match TRBD2. Germline V gene data show CDR1 as SQVTM and CDR2 as ANQGSEA. The CDR3 length is 14 residues. Trimming removed 6 bases from V and 3 bases from J; junction bases left unmatched: 10.